These 16 T cell receptor beta chains were sequenced from one sample in a study of blood T cell repertoires in COVID-19. Here immunoSEQ multiplex PCR was the method, and the copy in TCRdb shows in-frame clones only, minus some. The sample contains 80,000 or so clones, approximately 86% of which appear only once. The sample consisted of peripheral blood. The receptor set was obtained from a woman aged 60-75 years with acute or convalescent COVID-19.

This chain uses TRBV10-3 with TRBJ2-7; TRBD1 matches at 8 bases. CDR1 and CDR2 from the germline V gene are ENHRY and SYGVKD. Germline trimming cut 7 bases from V and 6 bases from J; bases unmatched to any gene: 8. This CDR3 spans 13 amino acids. DNA for the CDR3: TGTGCCATCAAGGACAGGGAGGTGGGCGAGCAGTACTTC. Translated: CAIKDREVGEQYF.

This clone was picked up one time. Written as DNA, the CDR3 is TGCGCCAGCAGCCGCAATGGTGGGGGCGGCACAGATACGCAGTATTTT. Translated: CASSRNGGGGTDTQYF. The chain joins TRBV4-3 to TRBJ2-3, with D maybe TRBD1 (6 bases). The length of the CDR3 is 16 residues. The V and J ends lost 4 bases and 1 base respectively, with 15 bases between them. Germline values: CDR1 LGHNA, CDR2 YSLEER.

The CDR3 DNA reads TGTGCCAGCAGGGACAGGCCTAACACCGGGGAGCTGTTTTTT. It yields the protein CASRDRPNTGELFF. J is TRBJ2-2 and V is TRBV2, with 7 bases aligning to TRBD1. The CDR3 has 14 residues. Germline V lookup: CDR1 SNHLY, CDR2 FYNNEI. V trimming: 6 bases; J trimming: 2 bases; junction bases outside the gene matches: 3.

The CDR3 region is CASRQTDSGANVLTF. The CDR3, as DNA: TGTGCCAGCAGACAGACGGACTCTGGGGCCAACGTCCTGACTTTC. This chain joins TRBV6-4 and TRBJ2-6; D is unresolved. The germline V gene has CDR1 MRHNA and CDR2 SNTAGT. This CDR3 contains 15 residues. The V and J ends lost 6 bases and 0 bases respectively, with 9 bases between them.

As for this clone: Different DNA sequences within this sample yield the same CDR3. This chain connects TRBV5-1 to TRBJ2-1, with 7 positions matching TRBD2. This CDR3 is built from 14 residues. With V trimmed by 4 bases and J by 4 bases, 5 bases remained unmatched. Germline CDR1 reads SGHRS; CDR2 reads YFSETQ. The CDR3 reads CASSTGLVYNEQFF. For the CDR3, the DNA is TGCGCCAGCAGCACCGGACTAGTTTACAATGAGCAGTTCTTC.

The chain recombines TRBV29-1 with TRBJ2-3, with a possible D match to TRBD2 (5 bases). Trimming pared 3 bases from V and 2 bases from J, leaving 9 bases between. Per germline, CDR1 SQVTM and CDR2 ANQGSEA. The CDR3 extends over 13 amino acids. CDR3 region: CSVEGESTDTQYF. CDR3 in DNA: TGCAGCGTTGAGGGAGAATCCACAGATACGCAGTATTTT.

This clone was seen once. The chain uses TRBV25-1 and TRBJ2-7, with D tentatively TRBD1 (6 bases). The V gene's germline CDR1 is MGHDK and CDR2 SYGVNS. The CDR3 has 15 residues. V was shortened by 5 bases and J by 4 bases, with 18 bases between the two germline ends. In nucleotides, the CDR3 is TGTGCCAGCAGTAAAGATGGGACATCCCCGTACGAGCAGTACTTC. As protein: CASSKDGTSPYEQYF.

The chain links TRBV5-5 to TRBJ2-7, with a tentative D call TRBD1 (6 bases). V was trimmed by 4 bases and J by 3 bases, leaving 14 bases between them. The CDR3 runs to 14 residues. Germline-derived CDR1 and CDR2 are SGHKS and YYEKEE (reference sequence). CDR3 amino acids: CASSTEGVIYEQYF. CDR3 sequence (DNA): TGTGCCAGCAGCACCGAGGGGGTCATCTACGAGCAGTACTTC.

The V call is TRBV6-5, the J call TRBJ2-5; maybe TRBD2 (7 bases). V dropped 2 bases and J dropped 2 bases, with 15 bases sitting between them. CDR3 length: 16 residues. In germline, CDR1 is MNHEY, CDR2 SVGAGI. CDR3 in DNA: TGTGCCAGCAGTTACGCGGGGGCCAATACTCAAGAGACCCAGTACTTC. Residues: CASSYAGANTQETQYF.

The V gene is TRBV24-1, the J gene TRBJ2-2, with 8 bases fitting TRBD1. Trimming took 3 bases from V and 4 from J; bases not matched to a gene: 3. This CDR3 has 15 residues. Germline CDR1 KGHDR, CDR2 SFDVKD. CDR3 sequence reads: CATSDNRGVTGELFF. DNA of the CDR3: TGTGCCACCAGTGATAACAGGGGGGTCACCGGGGAGCTGTTTTTT.

The chain employs TRBV28 and TRBJ2-7, with 7 bases identical to TRBD1. The germline gives CDR1 MDHEN, CDR2 SYDVKM. This CDR3 is 13 amino acids long. V lost 7 bases, J lost 3 bases, and 6 bases stayed unmatched. The CDR3 DNA sequence: TGTGCCAGCACTCCGGGACAGAGCTACGAGCAGTACTTC. It is translated as CASTPGQSYEQYF. Full variable domain (remainder filled in from reference TRBV28 and TRBJ2-7): DVKVTQSSRYLVKRTGEKVFLECVQDMDHENMFWYRQDPGLGLRLIYFSYDVKMKEKGDIPEGYSVSREKKERFSLILESASTNQTSMYLCASTPGQSYEQYFGPGTRLTVT.

V is TRBV3-1 (or the pseudogene TRBV3-2) and J is TRBJ2-1, with TRBD2 matching over 11 bases. This CDR3 comprises 16 residues. J was trimmed by 7 bases and V by 3 bases; bases with no gene match: 8. Germline CDR1 and CDR2: LGHDT and YNNKEL (reference sequence). CDR3 bases: TGTGCCAGCAGCCAGCATAAGACTAGCGGGGAAAATGAGCAGTTCTTC. Translated: CASSQHKTSGENEQFF.

The chain joins TRBV9 to TRBJ2-1, with D possibly being TRBD2 (7 bases). The CDR3 runs to 14 residues. Germline V gene lookup returns CDR1 SGDLS and CDR2 YYNGEE. The ends were cut back, 2 bases at V and 3 bases at J, with 9 bases in the middle. The CDR3 here is CASSVGGHYNEQFF. In nucleotides, the CDR3 is TGTGCCAGCAGCGTCGGGGGGCACTACAATGAGCAGTTCTTC.

V is TRBV11-2 and J is TRBJ1-5, with D possibly being TRBD1 (5 bases). CDR3 length: 14 residues. Trimming removed 5 bases from V and 4 bases from J, with 12 bases in between. CDR1 and CDR2 (germline): SGHAT, FQNNGV. The CDR3, as DNA: TGTGCCAGCAGCGTCGGTGGGGGGAATCAGCCCCAGCATTTT. Protein: CASSVGGGNQPQHF.

This clone was found once. V usage is TRBV7-2 and J usage is TRBJ2-7, with 8 bases aligning to TRBD2. Germline CDR1 is SGHTA and CDR2 is FQGNSA. The CDR3 is 14 amino acids. The V gene end was trimmed by 6 bases and the J gene end by 2 bases; junction bases not matched to a gene: 6. CDR3 DNA sequence: TGTGCCAGCAGTCGTAGCGGGACGGCCTACGAGCAGTACTTC. Amino acids: CASSRSGTAYEQYF.

This clone was seen once. The chain is built from TRBV5-4 and TRBJ2-4; TRBD1 agrees at 9 bases. Trimming removed 3 bases from V and 2 bases from J; junction bases left unmatched: 6. This CDR3 has 16 amino acids. The germline V gene encodes CDR1 SGHNT and CDR2 YYREEE (reference sequence). CDR3 bases: TGTGCCAGCAGCTCCGGACAGGGGCTCTCCAAAAACATTCAGTACTTC. Translating gives CASSSGQGLSKNIQYF. Drawing the rest from reference TRBV5-4 and TRBJ2-4, the complete variable domain is ETGVTQSPTHLIKTRGQQVTLRCSSQSGHNTVSWYQQALGQGPQFIFQYYREEENGRGNFPPRFSGLQFPNYSSELNVNALELDDSALYLCASSSGQGLSKNIQYFGAGTRLSVL.